This T cell receptor beta chain was recovered during a study of blood T cell repertoires in COVID-19. Looking at the study overall: From T cells, B-cell-depleted T cells, or PBMCs came the material, which was cDNA or gDNA.

In its sample, this clone was seen a few times. The V end lost 0 bases, the J end lost 8 bases, and 13 bases lay between the germline ends. This CDR3 comprises 15 residues. The germline V gene has CDR1 SNHLY and CDR2 FYNNEI. Original handling: How many nucleated cells were present was estimated from reference gene primer amplification. Some clones are missing from TCRdb's copy, which holds only in-frame ones; the method was immunoSEQ multiplex PCR. D and trimming were read from the DNA, whereas the V and J calls and clone size are those reported in that table. This table has about 150,000 clones, 80% appearing once.

The origin of this receptor is a man aged 55 to 70 with acute or convalescent COVID-19. The chain joins TRBV2 to TRBJ1-4; possibly TRBD1 for D (6 bases). The sample comprised peripheral blood. CDR3 residues: CASSEAGAGAEKLFF. In DNA, the CDR3 is TGTGCCAGCAGTGAAGCGGGGGCAGGGGCGGAAAAACTGTTTTTT.